Listed here are 7 T cell receptor beta chains from one sample, sequenced in a study of T cells in tuberculosis. The data were produced by immunoSEQ multiplex PCR, yet TCRdb's version contains in-frame clones alone and is incomplete. The sample has some 90,000 clones, approximately 91% seen once. Sorting used thawed, overnight-rested PBMC stained with anti-CD3, a viability dye and GMM-loaded CD1B tetramer. CD1B tetramers were loaded with Rhodococcus equi-derived C32 glucose monomycolate. Input material: CD1b-GMM tetramer-negative cells sorted from PBMCs. Source of these receptors: an adult woman with latent tuberculosis.

This sequence joins TRBV6-1 and TRBJ2-1, with 7 bases that match TRBD1. V lost 4 bases and J lost 10; bases outside the gene matches: 7. Germline CDR1 and CDR2: MNHNS and SASEGT. The CDR3 is 13 residues long. The CDR3, as DNA: TGTGCCAGCAGTGCAACACCGGGACAGGAGCAGTTCTTC. It specifies CASSATPGQEQFF.

This chain uses TRBV30 with TRBJ2-1, with 12 bases lining up with TRBD2. Germline lookup yields CDR1 GTSNPN and CDR2 SVGIG (reference sequence). With 3 bases clipped from V and 3 bases from J, the junction kept 3 bases outside the gene matches. The CDR3 has 15 amino acids. The CDR3 DNA reads TGTGCCTGGAGGACTAGCGGGGGCAACTACAATGAGCAGTTCTTC. Protein: CAWRTSGGNYNEQFF.

This chain connects TRBV6-1 to TRBJ1-2, with 9 positions matching TRBD1. This CDR3 comprises 15 residues. Germline CDR1 MNHNS, CDR2 SASEGT. V shed 4 bases and J 5 bases; nucleotides not matched to a gene: 8. Here the CDR3 reads CASSAGQGGPYGYTF. Here the CDR3 DNA reads TGTGCCAGCAGTGCGGGACAGGGTGGGCCGTATGGCTACACCTTC.

V gene TRBV7-9 combines with J gene TRBJ2-1, with TRBD2 matching over 14 bases. The CDR3 covers 17 residues. Losses at the gene ends were 5 bases for V and 8 bases for J; bases not matched to a gene: 11. Germline V gives CDR1 SEHNR, CDR2 FQNEAQ (reference sequence). The CDR3 DNA is TGTGCCAGCAGCCCCCCGGGCGGGACTAGCGGGGGTGATGAGCAGTTCTTC. It encodes CASSPPGGTSGGDEQFF.

This clone was seen once. This rearrangement joins TRBV15 to TRBJ1-5, with D uncertain. V lost 5 bases to trimming and J lost 9 bases, with 11 bases between them. The germline V gene has CDR1 LNHNV and CDR2 YYDKDF (reference sequence). The length of the CDR3 is 12 residues. CDR3 coding DNA: TGTGCCACCAGCCCCCCAAACAGGCCCCAGCATTTT. Translation: CATSPPNRPQHF.

The V call is TRBV21-1, the J call TRBJ2-1; the table's D call TRBD1 went unverified against the DNA. TRBV21-1 is marked as a pseudogene. The CDR3 covers 16 residues. The CDR3 here is CASSKWDSSSYNEQFF. DNA for the CDR3: TGTGCCAGCAGCAAATGGGACAGTAGCTCCTACAATGAGCAGTTCTTC.

This chain connects TRBV4-1 to TRBJ2-1; 9 bases match TRBD1. V lost 5 bases and J lost 3; bases outside the gene matches: 5. The CDR3 totals 15 residues. Germline CDR1 reads MGHRA; CDR2 reads YSYEKL. As DNA, the CDR3 is TGCGCCAGCAGCACCGGGACAGGGCTCTACAATGAGCAGTTCTTC. Residues: CASSTGTGLYNEQFF.